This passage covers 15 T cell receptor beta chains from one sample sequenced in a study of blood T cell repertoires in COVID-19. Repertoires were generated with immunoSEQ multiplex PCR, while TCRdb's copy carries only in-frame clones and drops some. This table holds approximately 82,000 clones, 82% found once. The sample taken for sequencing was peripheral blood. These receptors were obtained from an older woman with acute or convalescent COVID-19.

CDR3 amino acids: CAWSVGSGSHPGTQYF. Written as DNA, the CDR3 is TGTGCCTGGAGTGTAGGTAGCGGGAGCCACCCTGGGACCCAGTACTTC. The V gene is TRBV30, the J gene TRBJ2-5; 9 bases align to TRBD2. Per the germline V gene, CDR1 is GTSNPN and CDR2 is SVGIG (reference sequence). This CDR3 has 16 residues. The trim removed 0 bases at V and 7 bases at J, leaving 12 bases unmatched.

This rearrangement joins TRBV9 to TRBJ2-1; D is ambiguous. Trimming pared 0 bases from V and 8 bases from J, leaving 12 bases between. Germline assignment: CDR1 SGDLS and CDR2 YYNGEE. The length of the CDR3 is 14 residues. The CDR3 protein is CASSVGLTIDEQFF. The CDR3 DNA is TGTGCCAGCAGCGTAGGACTTACGATTGATGAGCAGTTCTTC.

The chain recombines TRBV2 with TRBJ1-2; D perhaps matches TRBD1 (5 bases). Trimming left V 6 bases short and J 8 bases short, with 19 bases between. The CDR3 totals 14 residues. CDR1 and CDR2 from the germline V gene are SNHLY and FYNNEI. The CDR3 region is CASSAGGTVYGYTF. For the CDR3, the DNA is TGTGCCAGCAGCGCCGGGGGGACGGTATACGGCTACACCTTC.

Written as DNA, the CDR3 is TGTGCCAGCAGCTTCGCCGGGGAGCTGTTTTTT. Residues: CASSFAGELFF. The chain uses TRBV5-4 and TRBJ2-2; D not certain. The ends were cut back, 2 bases at V and 6 bases at J, with 2 bases in the middle. Germline assignment: CDR1 SGHNT and CDR2 YYREEE (reference sequence). The CDR3 contains 11 residues.

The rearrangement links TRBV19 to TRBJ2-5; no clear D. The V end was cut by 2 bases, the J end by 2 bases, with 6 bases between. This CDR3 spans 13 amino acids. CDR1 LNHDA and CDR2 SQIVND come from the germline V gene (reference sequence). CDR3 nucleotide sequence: TGTGCCAGTAGTATAACACCACAAGAGACCCAGTACTTC. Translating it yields CASSITPQETQYF.

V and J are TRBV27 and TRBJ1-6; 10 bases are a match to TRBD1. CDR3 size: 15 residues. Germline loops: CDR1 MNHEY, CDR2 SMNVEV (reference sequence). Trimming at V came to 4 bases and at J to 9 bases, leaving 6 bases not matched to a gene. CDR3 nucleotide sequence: TGTGCCAGCAGTTCTTACCGGGACAGGGGTTCACCCCTCCACTTT. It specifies CASSSYRDRGSPLHF.

The CDR3 region is CAWSLQGAGEQYF. The DNA of the CDR3 is TGTGCCTGGAGCCTACAGGGGGCCGGGGAGCAGTACTTC. The V gene is TRBV30, the J gene TRBJ2-7; TRBD1 aligns across 9 bases. Germline CDR1 and CDR2: GTSNPN and SVGIG (reference sequence). With 3 bases clipped from V and 7 bases from J, the junction kept 7 bases outside the gene matches. The CDR3 spans 13 residues.

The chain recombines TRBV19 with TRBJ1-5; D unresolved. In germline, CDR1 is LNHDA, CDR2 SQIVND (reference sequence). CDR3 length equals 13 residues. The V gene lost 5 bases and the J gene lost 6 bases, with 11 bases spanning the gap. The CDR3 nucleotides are TGTGCCAGTAGTCGTACAGAGGGTCAGCCCCAGCATTTT. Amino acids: CASSRTEGQPQHF.

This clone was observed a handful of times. In DNA, the CDR3 is TGCGCCAGCAGCCTTATAGATCAGGGGACAGATACGCAGTATTTT. Encoded protein: CASSLIDQGTDTQYF. The J gene is TRBJ2-3, the V gene TRBV4-1, with TRBD1 as a possible D gene (6 bases). The CDR3 runs 15 residues. Germline V gives CDR1 MGHRA, CDR2 YSYEKL. Trimming took off 4 bases at V and 3 bases at J, with 14 bases between the two ends.

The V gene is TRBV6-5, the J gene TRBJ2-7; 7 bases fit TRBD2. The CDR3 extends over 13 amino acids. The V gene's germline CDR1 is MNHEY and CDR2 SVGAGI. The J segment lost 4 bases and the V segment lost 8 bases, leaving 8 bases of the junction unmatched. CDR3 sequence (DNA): TGTGCCAGCGGGCTAGCGGTAGGGTACGAGCAGTACTTC. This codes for CASGLAVGYEQYF.

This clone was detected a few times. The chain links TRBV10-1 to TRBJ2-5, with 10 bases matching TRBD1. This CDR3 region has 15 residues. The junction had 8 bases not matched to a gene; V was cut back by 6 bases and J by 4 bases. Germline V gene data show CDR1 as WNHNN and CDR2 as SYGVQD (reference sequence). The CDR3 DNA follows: TGCGCCAGCAGCCGGGACAGGGGCCCTCGAGAGACCCAGTACTTC. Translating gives CASSRDRGPRETQYF.

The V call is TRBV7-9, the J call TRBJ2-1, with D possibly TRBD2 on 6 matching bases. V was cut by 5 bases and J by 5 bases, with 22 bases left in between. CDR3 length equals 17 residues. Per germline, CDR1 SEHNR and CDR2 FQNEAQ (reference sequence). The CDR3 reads CASSGRPGVPENNEQFF. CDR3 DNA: TGTGCCAGCAGCGGACGGCCGGGAGTCCCCGAAAACAATGAGCAGTTCTTC. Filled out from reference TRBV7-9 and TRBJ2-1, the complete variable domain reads DTGVSQNPRHKITKRGQNVTFRCDPISEHNRLYWYRQTLGQGPEFLTYFQNEAQLEKSRLLSDRFSAERPKGSFSTLEIQRTEQGDSAMYLCASSGRPGVPENNEQFFGPGTRLTVL.

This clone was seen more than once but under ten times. The CDR3 protein is CASSPRRDTEAFF. The CDR3, as DNA: TGTGCCAGCAGCCCAAGGCGGGACACTGAAGCTTTCTTT. The chain joins TRBV7-2 to TRBJ1-1; D gene ambiguous. Germline values: CDR1 SGHTA, CDR2 FQGNSA. The germline V and J ends were trimmed by 5 bases and 3 bases, with 10 bases remaining between them. This CDR3 is built from 13 residues.

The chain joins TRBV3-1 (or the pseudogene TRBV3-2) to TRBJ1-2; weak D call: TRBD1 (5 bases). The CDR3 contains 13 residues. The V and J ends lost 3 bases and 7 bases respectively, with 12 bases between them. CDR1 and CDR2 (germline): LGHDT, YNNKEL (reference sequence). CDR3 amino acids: CASSQGRGGGYTF. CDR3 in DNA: TGTGCCAGCAGCCAGGGAAGGGGTGGTGGCTACACCTTC.

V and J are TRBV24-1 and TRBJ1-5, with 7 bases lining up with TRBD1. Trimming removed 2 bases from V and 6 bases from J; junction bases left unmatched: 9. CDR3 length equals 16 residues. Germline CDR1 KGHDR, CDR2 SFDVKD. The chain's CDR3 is CATSDSKTGVRQPQHF. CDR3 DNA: TGTGCCACCAGTGATTCAAAAACAGGGGTTCGTCAGCCCCAGCATTTT.